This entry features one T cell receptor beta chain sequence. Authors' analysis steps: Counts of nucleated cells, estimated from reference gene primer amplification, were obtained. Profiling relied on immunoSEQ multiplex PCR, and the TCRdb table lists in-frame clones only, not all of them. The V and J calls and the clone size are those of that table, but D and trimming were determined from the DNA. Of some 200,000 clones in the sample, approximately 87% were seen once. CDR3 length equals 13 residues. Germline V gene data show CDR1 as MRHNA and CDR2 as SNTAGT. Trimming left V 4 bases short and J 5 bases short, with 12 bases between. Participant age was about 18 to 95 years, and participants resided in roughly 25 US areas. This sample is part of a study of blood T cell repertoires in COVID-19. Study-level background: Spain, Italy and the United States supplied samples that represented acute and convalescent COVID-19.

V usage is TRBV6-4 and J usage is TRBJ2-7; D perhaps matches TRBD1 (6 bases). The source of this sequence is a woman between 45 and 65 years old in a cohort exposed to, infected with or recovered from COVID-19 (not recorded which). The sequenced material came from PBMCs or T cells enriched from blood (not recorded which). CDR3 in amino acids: CASSAWPGDEQYF. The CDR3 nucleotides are TGTGCCAGCAGTGCATGGCCAGGGGACGAGCAGTACTTC.